The 30 T cell receptor beta chains presented below share a single source sample, sequenced in a study of blood T cell repertoires in COVID-19. Libraries were prepared by immunoSEQ multiplex PCR; TCRdb keeps only in-frame clonotypes and omits some of them. In the table there are about 130,000 clones, 70% to 80% of which are singletons. Input material: peripheral blood. The origin of the receptors is a human donor in a cohort sampled during active COVID-19.

The V gene is TRBV9, the J gene TRBJ2-1; 9 nucleotides align to TRBD2. Losses at the gene ends were 0 bases for V and 2 bases for J; bases not matched to a gene: 3. The CDR3 is 16 residues long. Per germline, CDR1 SGDLS and CDR2 YYNGEE. CDR3 amino acids: CASSVELAGTYNEQFF. CDR3 nucleotide sequence: TGTGCCAGCAGCGTAGAGCTAGCGGGGACCTACAATGAGCAGTTCTTC.

The chain employs TRBV3-1 (or the pseudogene TRBV3-2) and TRBJ2-1; maybe TRBD2 (6 bases). V dropped 4 bases and J dropped 12 bases, with 13 bases sitting between them. CDR3 length: 12 residues. Germline V gene data show CDR1 as LGHDT and CDR2 as YNNKEL (reference sequence). DNA of the CDR3: TGTGCCAGCAGCCTAGCTGGGCGGGGGCAGTTCTTC. Its protein is CASSLAGRGQFF.

This clone was counted between two and nine times. The V gene is TRBV5-5, the J gene TRBJ1-1, with D hard to call. In germline, CDR1 is SGHKS, CDR2 YYEKEE (reference sequence). This CDR3 contains 16 residues. V shed 4 bases and J shed 1 base, with 17 bases lying between them. The CDR3 sequence: CASSRRRPGENTEAFF. The DNA for the CDR3 is TGTGCCAGCAGCCGTAGACGGCCCGGGGAGAACACTGAAGCTTTCTTT.

The V and J genes are TRBV29-1 and TRBJ2-4, with 7 bases matching TRBD1. The CDR3 consists of 13 residues. Germline lookup yields CDR1 SQVTM and CDR2 ANQGSEA. J lost 8 bases, V lost 8 bases, and 12 bases had no gene match. The CDR3 DNA reads as TGCAGCATCCGGGACAGTGGTCGGGACATTCAGTACTTC. Translating gives CSIRDSGRDIQYF.

This rearrangement joins TRBV7-9 to TRBJ1-4; D is uncertain. Germline V gene sequence: CDR1 SEHNR, CDR2 FQNEAQ (reference sequence). Trimming removed 1 base from V and 5 bases from J, with 17 bases in between. The CDR3 covers 17 residues. The CDR3 region is CASSLGLSLARNEKLFF. CDR3 DNA sequence: TGTGCCAGCAGCTTAGGTCTGAGTCTCGCCAGGAATGAAAAACTGTTTTTT.

This clone was observed once. The chain is built from TRBV6-6 and TRBJ1-1, with 10 bases aligning to TRBD1. Germline V gene data show CDR1 as MNHNY and CDR2 as SVGAGI (reference sequence). This CDR3 is 13 amino acids long. The V and J ends lost 10 bases and 4 bases, in that order; junction bases with no gene match: 6. CDR3 sequence: CATRQGAVTEAFF. The CDR3 DNA reads TGTGCCACTCGACAGGGGGCGGTCACTGAAGCTTTCTTT.

This clone was seen just once. This chain connects TRBV6-6 to TRBJ1-1, with D uncertain. Germline values: CDR1 MNHNY, CDR2 SVGAGI (reference sequence). CDR3 size: 14 residues. V was shortened by 2 bases and J by 1 base, with 8 bases between the two germline ends. DNA for the CDR3: TGTGCCAGCAGTTACGGTACAGAGAACACTGAAGCTTTCTTT. Translating gives CASSYGTENTEAFF.

V gene TRBV5-1 combines with J gene TRBJ2-5, with D possibly matching TRBD1 (5 bases). This CDR3 has 15 amino acids. V shed 0 bases and J shed 5 bases, with 14 bases lying between them. CDR1 is SGHRS and CDR2 is YFSETQ in the germline V gene. The CDR3: CASSLGVGDQETQYF. The CDR3 DNA is TGCGCCAGCAGCTTGGGGGTAGGGGATCAGGAGACCCAGTACTTC.

Notes on this clone: The CDR3 ends on some other residue instead of the conserved phenylalanine or tryptophan, so this is likely a read error. No DNA is shown, since the ends of the CDR3 on it are uncertain; the CDR3 is the one TCRdb lists. CDR3 protein: CAWSDTRPDRTITDVGL. This chain joins TRBV30 and TRBJ1-1; the table's TRBD1 call for D was not verified on the DNA. A total of 17 residues make up the CDR3, ends included. CDR1 and CDR2 from the germline V gene are GTSNPN and SVGIG (reference sequence).

The chain carries TRBV6-1 and TRBJ1-1, with a possible D match to TRBD1 (5 bases). V was trimmed by 3 bases and J by 4 bases, leaving 12 bases between them. The CDR3 runs 14 residues. Germline V gene data show CDR1 as MNHNS and CDR2 as SASEGT. The CDR3 spells CASSDTAGVTEAFF. The CDR3 bases are TGTGCCAGCAGTGACACGGCGGGGGTCACTGAAGCTTTCTTT.

The chain employs TRBV6-5 and TRBJ1-1; 7 nucleotides line up with TRBD1. Germline CDR1 reads MNHEY; CDR2 reads SVGAGI. After removal of 0 bases from V and 5 bases from J, the junction contained 6 bases not matched to a gene. The CDR3 extends over 15 amino acids. The CDR3: CASSYSRAGGTEAFF. CDR3 sequence (DNA): TGTGCCAGCAGTTACTCGAGGGCAGGGGGAACTGAAGCTTTCTTT.

This clone was detected only once. The sample holds other DNA sequences that translate to the same CDR3. The chain recombines TRBV10-1 with TRBJ1-2; D is ambiguous. Germline V CDR1 and CDR2: WNHNN, SYGVQD (reference sequence). V lost 3 bases to trimming and J lost 1 base, with 6 bases between them. The CDR3 is 13 amino acids. The CDR3 protein is CASSDSLNYGYTF. In DNA form, the CDR3 reads TGCGCCAGCAGTGATTCTCTTAACTATGGCTACACCTTC.

This chain connects TRBV2 to TRBJ1-2; maybe TRBD1 (6 bases). Trimming took off 7 bases at V and 8 bases at J, with 14 bases between the two ends. Germline CDR1 is SNHLY and CDR2 is FYNNEI. This CDR3 is 12 amino acids long. The CDR3 DNA is TGTGCCAGCAATCCAGGGGTCGGAGGCTACACCTTC. Translating it yields CASNPGVGGYTF.

The CDR3 protein is CATSDARAGIYNEQFF. The CDR3 bases are TGTGCCACCAGTGATGCCAGGGCGGGGATATACAATGAGCAGTTCTTC. The chain employs TRBV24-1 and TRBJ2-1; D is perhaps TRBD2 (6 bases). Trimming removed 3 bases from V and 4 bases from J, with 15 bases in between. This CDR3 region has 16 residues. The germline V gene has CDR1 KGHDR and CDR2 SFDVKD.

The V gene is TRBV19, the J gene TRBJ1-5, with 8 nucleotides matching TRBD1. V shed 5 bases, J shed 7 bases, and the junction held 16 bases outside the gene matches. Germline V gene sequence: CDR1 LNHDA, CDR2 SQIVND (reference sequence). The CDR3 has 17 amino acids. The CDR3 coding sequence is TGTGCCAGTAGTGGCGGGACAGGCCTTAAGGTGGGGCAGCCCCAGCATTTT. It translates to CASSGGTGLKVGQPQHF.

V usage is TRBV13 and J usage is TRBJ2-7; D is unresolved. The CDR3 has 14 amino acids. Germline lookup yields CDR1 PRHDT and CDR2 FYEKMQ (reference sequence). V was trimmed by 5 bases and J by 2 bases, leaving 13 bases between them. CDR3 in amino acids: CASSRLGEAYEQYF. The CDR3 DNA is TGTGCCAGCAGCCGGCTAGGTGAGGCCTACGAGCAGTACTTC. Drawing the rest from reference TRBV13 and TRBJ2-7, the complete variable domain is AAGVIQSPRHLIKEKRETATLKCYPIPRHDTVYWYQQGPGQDPQFLISFYEKMQSDKGSIPDRFSAQQFSDYHSELNMSSLELGDSALYFCASSRLGEAYEQYFGPGTRLTVT.

The rearrangement links TRBV12-3 or TRBV12-4 to TRBJ1-5; no clear D gene. The CDR3 has 12 amino acids. The V gene lost 0 bases and the J gene lost 7 bases, with 4 bases spanning the gap. CDR3 nucleotides: TGTGCCAGCAGTTTAGCGCGACAGCCCCAGCATTTT. Its translation: CASSLARQPQHF.

V and J are TRBV9 and TRBJ2-5, with a possible D match to TRBD2 (6 bases). V was trimmed by 6 bases and J by 2 bases, leaving 14 bases between them. The germline V gene has CDR1 SGDLS and CDR2 YYNGEE. The CDR3 runs 14 residues. The CDR3 DNA follows: TGTGCCAGCAATCGGCGGGACCCGCAAGAGACCCAGTACTTC. This encodes CASNRRDPQETQYF.

The rearrangement uses TRBV19 and TRBJ2-6; no clear D. This CDR3 is 16 amino acids long. V was pared by 8 bases and J by 0 bases, with 14 bases between. Germline CDR1 LNHDA, CDR2 SQIVND (reference sequence). For the CDR3, the DNA is TGTGCCAGTGCCTCGACTCTTACCTCTGGGGCCAACGTCCTGACTTTC. It yields the protein CASASTLTSGANVLTF.

The V and J genes are TRBV28 and TRBJ2-5; TRBD2 agrees at 7 bases. Germline CDR1 and CDR2: MDHEN and SYDVKM. After removal of 6 bases from V and 5 bases from J, the junction contained 6 bases not matched to a gene. This CDR3 contains 13 residues. The CDR3 coding sequence is TGTGCCAGCAGCCTCTGGGGGGGGGAGACCCAGTACTTC. Its protein product is CASSLWGGETQYF.

The chain combines TRBV6-5 with TRBJ2-1; no clear D. The CDR3 spans 15 residues. V lost 0 bases, J lost 6 bases, and 12 bases lay in between. Germline values: CDR1 MNHEY, CDR2 SVGAGI. CDR3: CASSYSNHRSNEQFF. Written as DNA, the CDR3 is TGTGCCAGCAGTTACTCGAACCATCGCAGCAATGAGCAGTTCTTC.

The V gene is TRBV6-1, the J gene TRBJ1-2, with TRBD1 matching over 8 bases. Trimming removed 0 bases from V and 5 bases from J; junction bases left unmatched: 11. Germline values: CDR1 MNHNS, CDR2 SASEGT. The CDR3 sequence is 17 residues long. CDR3 sequence: CASSEAPGQGFLYGYTF. CDR3 in DNA: TGTGCCAGCAGTGAAGCTCCCGGACAGGGTTTCTTGTATGGCTACACCTTC.

The chain joins TRBV25-1 to TRBJ1-2, with a tentative D call TRBD1 (5 bases). The CDR3 sequence is 14 residues long. Per germline, CDR1 MGHDK and CDR2 SYGVNS. V was trimmed by 1 base and J by 4 bases, leaving 10 bases between them. The CDR3 region has the DNA TGTGCCAGCAGTGAATCAGGGCAGCTCTATGGCTACACCTTC. Protein sequence: CASSESGQLYGYTF.

V and J are TRBV5-1 and TRBJ1-2; 7 nucleotides match TRBD1. This CDR3 contains 14 residues. In germline, CDR1 is SGHRS, CDR2 YFSETQ. J lost 4 bases, V lost 4 bases, and 7 bases had no gene match. This chain's CDR3 is CASSQTGEAYGYTF. The CDR3 bases are TGCGCCAGCAGCCAAACAGGGGAAGCCTATGGCTACACCTTC.

This chain uses TRBV7-8 with TRBJ1-2; D is possibly TRBD1 (5 bases). This CDR3 has 16 residues. Germline V gene sequence: CDR1 SGHVS, CDR2 FQNEAQ. The ends were cut back, 1 base at V and 2 bases at J, with 14 bases in the middle. CDR3: CASSLVAGPTNYGYTF. For the CDR3, the DNA is TGTGCCAGCAGCTTAGTTGCAGGGCCTACAAACTATGGCTACACCTTC.

This chain connects TRBV6-5 to TRBJ1-1; the match to TRBD1 covers 8 bases. The trim removed 7 bases at V and 8 bases at J, leaving 15 bases unmatched. This CDR3 is built from 15 residues. Germline CDR1 is MNHEY and CDR2 is SVGAGI. CDR3 in amino acids: CASKAFQGAWGEAFF. The CDR3 DNA reads TGTGCCAGCAAGGCCTTCCAGGGGGCGTGGGGAGAAGCTTTCTTT.

This chain uses TRBV6-4 with TRBJ1-2, with no clear D. This CDR3 contains 13 residues. The V gene lost 4 bases and the J gene lost 12 bases, with 18 bases spanning the gap. Germline V lookup: CDR1 MRHNA, CDR2 SNTAGT. DNA for the CDR3: TGTGCCAGCAGTGGACTAAGTGGGCTGGCACACACCTTC. Translated, it gives CASSGLSGLAHTF.

The CDR3 DNA reads as TGTGCCAGCAGCCCATCCGGGACTACGAGGGAGCAGTACTTC. It specifies CASSPSGTTREQYF. The V gene is TRBV3-1 (or the pseudogene TRBV3-2), the J gene TRBJ2-7; 7 bases are a match to TRBD2. J was trimmed by 7 bases and V by 4 bases; bases with no gene match: 10. The CDR3 sequence is 14 residues long. Germline CDR1 LGHDT, CDR2 YNNKEL (reference sequence).

This clone was observed a few times. J is TRBJ1-1 and V is TRBV6-1, with D hard to call. Germline V gene lookup returns CDR1 MNHNS and CDR2 SASEGT. V gave up 1 base and J gave up 1 base, with 7 bases separating them. The CDR3 consists of 14 residues. The CDR3 region is CASSEGRKNTEAFF. The CDR3 coding sequence is TGTGCCAGCAGTGAAGGCAGGAAGAACACTGAAGCTTTCTTT.

The J gene is TRBJ2-2, the V gene TRBV19, with unresolved D. V gave up 5 bases and J gave up 5 bases, with 9 bases separating them. CDR1 and CDR2 from the germline V gene are LNHDA and SQIVND (reference sequence). This CDR3 contains 13 residues. The CDR3 DNA is TGTGCCAGTAGTTCCGATCGGACCGGGGAGCTGTTTTTT. Translated: CASSSDRTGELFF.